These 23 T cell receptor beta chains share one sample of origin, sequenced in a study of OX40 agonist ivuxolimab in advanced cancers. Generated by immunoSEQ multiplex PCR, the TCRdb table keeps only in-frame clones and is missing some. The sample consists of some 39,000 clones, approximately 78% of them appearing once. Material: CD4+ or CD8+ T cells sorted from blood, obtained in a trial of the OX40 agonist ivuxolimab. The receptors were gathered from an adult with an advanced solid tumor such as melanoma, head and neck, liver or kidney cancer.

This clone came up once. The genes are TRBV27 and TRBJ1-2, with D maybe TRBD1 (5 bases). The germline CDR1 and CDR2 sequences are MNHEY and SMNVEV (reference sequence). This CDR3 spans 18 amino acids. Trimming left V 2 bases short and J 4 bases short, with 23 bases between. CDR3 sequence (DNA): TGTGCCAGCAGTTTAAACATGGCCCGGGGGGTTAGTGGCTATGGCTACACCTTC. It codes for CASSLNMARGVSGYGYTF.

The CDR3 coding sequence is TGTGCCAGCAGCGTAGCTCCGGGAAGGGGAGATACGCAGTATTTT. Protein product: CASSVAPGRGDTQYF. The V and J genes are TRBV9 and TRBJ2-3; D is tentatively TRBD1 or TRBD2 (5 bases each). Germline CDR1 SGDLS, CDR2 YYNGEE. V was pared by 0 bases and J by 5 bases, with 13 bases between. The CDR3 contains 15 residues. The variable domain in full, with the rest retrieved from reference TRBV9 and TRBJ2-3, is DSGVTQTPKHLITATGQRVTLRCSPRSGDLSVYWYQQSLDQGLQFLIQYYNGEERAKGNILERFSAQQFPDLHSELNLSSLELGDSALYFCASSVAPGRGDTQYFGPGTRLTVL.

The V gene is TRBV28, the J gene TRBJ1-2; D possibly corresponds to TRBD1 (5 bases). Trimming removed 4 bases from V and 8 bases from J, with 20 bases in between. The CDR3 consists of 15 residues. Germline V gene lookup returns CDR1 MDHEN and CDR2 SYDVKM. The CDR3: CASSWALMGGYGYTF. The CDR3 region has the DNA TGTGCCAGCAGTTGGGCTTTAATGGGGGGGTACGGCTACACCTTC.

The chain links TRBV10-2 to TRBJ2-3; weak D call: TRBD2 (6 bases). CDR1 is WSHSY, CDR2 SAAADI, per germline. The CDR3 has 14 residues. Deletions cut 2 bases from V and 6 bases from J, with 12 bases between. In nucleotides, the CDR3 is TGCGCCAGCAGTGAGGTGGCGGGGCCCGATACGCAGTATTTT. Translated, it gives CASSEVAGPDTQYF.

J is TRBJ1-1 and V is TRBV28; D is ambiguous. Trimming stripped 6 bases from V and 1 base from J, with 9 bases between. The CDR3 has 13 residues. CDR1 MDHEN and CDR2 SYDVKM come from the germline V gene. As DNA, the CDR3 is TGTGCCAGCAGCCCCAGGAGGAACACTGAAGCTTTCTTT. Encoded protein: CASSPRRNTEAFF. Full variable domain (outside the CDR3, taken from reference TRBV28 and TRBJ1-1): DVKVTQSSRYLVKRTGEKVFLECVQDMDHENMFWYRQDPGLGLRLIYFSYDVKMKEKGDIPEGYSVSREKKERFSLILESASTNQTSMYLCASSPRRNTEAFFGQGTRLTVV.

V is TRBV5-1 and J is TRBJ2-1, with D perhaps TRBD1 (6 bases). V lost 4 bases and J lost 8, with 16 bases in between. Germline loops: CDR1 SGHRS, CDR2 YFSETQ. This CDR3 is 14 amino acids long. The DNA for the CDR3 is TGCGCCAGCAGCGGTGGACAGCTCCCGCATGAGCAGTTCTTC. Its protein product is CASSGGQLPHEQFF.

This chain joins TRBV19 and TRBJ1-2, with D possibly matching TRBD1 (5 bases). CDR1 is LNHDA, CDR2 SQIVND, per germline (reference sequence). V dropped 3 bases and J dropped 4 bases, with 15 bases sitting between them. The length of the CDR3 is 15 residues. CDR3 amino acids: CASSILQAFAYGYTF. For the CDR3, the DNA is TGTGCCAGTAGTATTCTACAGGCCTTTGCCTATGGCTACACCTTC.

This chain connects TRBV7-6 to TRBJ1-6, with 9 bases fitting TRBD1. Germline CDR1 reads SGHVS; CDR2 reads FNYEAQ. The CDR3 spans 17 residues. Germline trimming cut 0 bases from V and 8 bases from J; bases unmatched to any gene: 8. The CDR3 nucleotides are TGTGCCAGCAGCTTAGCGTCAGGGGGACAGGGTTATTCACCCCTCCACTTT. Protein: CASSLASGGQGYSPLHF. Supplemented by reference TRBV7-6 and TRBJ1-6, the full variable domain reads GAGVSQSPRYKVTKRGQDVALRCDPISGHVSLYWYRQALGQGPEFLTYFNYEAQQDKSGLPNDRFSAERPEGSISTLTIQRTEQRDSAMYRCASSLASGGQGYSPLHFGNGTRLTVT.

The chain carries TRBV2 and TRBJ2-3; 11 positions match TRBD2. From germline, CDR1 is SNHLY and CDR2 FYNNEI. The CDR3 covers 13 residues. J gave up 13 bases and V 4 bases, and 7 bases lay outside the gene matches. As DNA, the CDR3 is TGTGCCAGCAGTGGAATAGCGGGGGGGCCAAAGTATTTT. Protein: CASSGIAGGPKYF.

V is TRBV9 and J is TRBJ2-2, with 7 bases that match TRBD1. Germline V gives CDR1 SGDLS, CDR2 YYNGEE. This CDR3 has 18 residues. The ends lost 2 bases at V and 3 bases at J; junction bases unmatched: 13. CDR3 sequence (DNA): TGTGCCAGCAGCGTTCACCCCTTCCGAGACAGGGACACCGGGGAGCTGTTTTTT. This gives the protein CASSVHPFRDRDTGELFF. Filled out from reference TRBV9 and TRBJ2-2, the complete variable domain reads DSGVTQTPKHLITATGQRVTLRCSPRSGDLSVYWYQQSLDQGLQFLIQYYNGEERAKGNILERFSAQQFPDLHSELNLSSLELGDSALYFCASSVHPFRDRDTGELFFGEGSRLTVL.

V usage is TRBV30 and J usage is TRBJ2-5; a weak D match, TRBD2 (5 bases). The CDR3 has 11 amino acids. Trimming pared 4 bases from V and 10 bases from J, leaving 13 bases between. Germline values: CDR1 GTSNPN, CDR2 SVGIG (reference sequence). CDR3 in DNA: TGTGCCTGGACGAGAGGGAAGGACCAGTACTTC. Its translation is CAWTRGKDQYF.

This clone was detected once. The gene calls are TRBV12-2 and TRBJ1-2; the table's D call, TRBD1, has no DNA check behind it. TRBV12-2 represents a pseudogene. The CDR3 covers 15 residues. CDR3 sequence reads: CAYPSTIGHLYGYTF. CDR3 DNA sequence: TGTGCGTATCCTTCTACGATTGGACATCTCTATGGCTACACCTTC.

The chain carries TRBV11-3 and TRBJ2-3, with D perhaps TRBD1 or TRBD2 (5 bases each). Germline loops: CDR1 SGHNT, CDR2 YENEEA. The V gene lost 1 base and the J gene lost 1 base, with 12 bases spanning the gap. The CDR3 is 16 residues long. CDR3: CASSLGRLGRTDTQYF. The CDR3, as DNA: TGTGCCAGCAGCTTAGGTCGGTTGGGACGCACAGATACGCAGTATTTT. Full variable domain (outside the CDR3, taken from reference TRBV11-3 and TRBJ2-3): EAGVVQSPRYKIIEKKQPVAFWCNPISGHNTLYWYLQNLGQGPELLIRYENEEAVDDSQLPKDRFSAERLKGVDSTLKIQPAELGDSAVYLCASSLGRLGRTDTQYFGPGTRLTVL.

The rearrangement joins TRBV7-2 to TRBJ1-5; 7 bases fit TRBD1. With V trimmed by 5 bases and J by 4 bases, 11 bases remained unmatched. From germline, CDR1 is SGHTA and CDR2 FQGNSA. The CDR3 is 16 residues long. CDR3 bases: TGTGCCAGCAGCCCGACAGGGTTTGGCAGAAATCAGCCCCAGCATTTT. This encodes CASSPTGFGRNQPQHF. The whole variable domain, remainder taken from reference TRBV7-2 and TRBJ1-5, is GAGVSQSPSNKVTEKGKDVELRCDPISGHTALYWYRQSLGQGLEFLIYFQGNSAPDKSGLPSDRFSAERTGGSVSTLTIQRTQQEDSAVYLCASSPTGFGRNQPQHFGDGTRLSIL.

The gene calls are TRBV6-1 and TRBJ2-1; the D is unclear. Germline V lookup: CDR1 MNHNS, CDR2 SASEGT. Trimming took off 8 bases at V and 6 bases at J, with 11 bases between the two ends. This CDR3 spans 12 amino acids. This chain's CDR3 is CASLTNSNEQFF. The CDR3 DNA reads as TGTGCCAGCCTGACGAACAGCAATGAGCAGTTCTTC.

The rearrangement links TRBV30 to TRBJ1-1, with D possibly being TRBD1 (5 bases). The CDR3 consists of 17 residues. Trimming took off 0 bases at V and 2 bases at J, with 19 bases between the two ends. CDR1 is GTSNPN and CDR2 is SVGIG in the germline V gene (reference sequence). CDR3 DNA sequence: TGTGCCTGGAGTGTAGTTGGGGGTGCGGCGATAAACACTGAAGCTTTCTTT. This translates into CAWSVVGGAAINTEAFF.

The chain recombines TRBV4-1 with TRBJ2-1, with D possibly matching TRBD2 (6 bases). CDR1 is MGHRA, CDR2 YSYEKL, per germline. V gave up 4 bases and J gave up 9 bases, with 10 bases separating them. The CDR3 has 12 amino acids. The CDR3 region has the DNA TGCGCCAGCAGCCGGAGGGGCGGTGAGCAGTTCTTC. The encoded protein is CASSRRGGEQFF.

The genes are TRBV4-1 and TRBJ2-3, with D tentatively TRBD2 (6 bases). Between the trimmed V and J ends, which lost 4 bases and 0 bases, there was a span of 17 bases. CDR1 is MGHRA, CDR2 YSYEKL, per germline. The length of the CDR3 is 17 residues. This CDR3 is CASSPLSTGGSTDTQYF. In DNA, the CDR3 is TGCGCCAGCAGCCCGTTGAGCACTGGGGGGAGCACAGATACGCAGTATTTT.

The chain links TRBV4-1 to TRBJ2-3, with TRBD2 matching over 7 bases. V lost 0 bases, J lost 1 base, and 4 bases stayed unmatched. Per the germline V gene, CDR1 is MGHRA and CDR2 is YSYEKL. CDR3 size: 16 residues. CDR3 coding DNA: TGCGCCAGCAGCCAAGAGGGCCTAGCGGGCACAGATACGCAGTATTTT. This encodes CASSQEGLAGTDTQYF.

The chain uses TRBV7-9 and TRBJ1-1; maybe TRBD1 (5 bases). The V gene lost 1 base and the J gene lost 3 bases, with 6 bases spanning the gap. The CDR3 covers 13 residues. Germline CDR1 and CDR2: SEHNR and FQNEAQ (reference sequence). The CDR3 is CASSLGGDTEAFF. CDR3 nucleotide sequence: TGTGCCAGCAGCTTAGGAGGGGACACTGAAGCTTTCTTT. Based on the CDR3 plus reference TRBV7-9 and TRBJ1-1, the full variable domain is DTGVSQNPRHKITKRGQNVTFRCDPISEHNRLYWYRQTLGQGPEFLTYFQNEAQLEKSRLLSDRFSAERPKGSFSTLEIQRTEQGDSAMYLCASSLGGDTEAFFGQGTRLTVV.

This clone was found a few times. The chain employs TRBV30 and TRBJ1-5; possibly TRBD1 for D (6 bases). V lost 1 base and J lost 5, with 9 bases in between. The CDR3 contains 13 residues. Germline-derived CDR1 and CDR2 are GTSNPN and SVGIG (reference sequence). The CDR3 DNA reads as TGTGCCTGGAGTGAGGACAGTTATCAGCCCCAGCATTTT. Protein sequence: CAWSEDSYQPQHF. The variable domain in full, with the rest retrieved from reference TRBV30 and TRBJ1-5, is SQTIHQWPATLVQPVGSPLSLECTVEGTSNPNLYWYRQAAGRGLQLLFYSVGIGQISSEVPQNLSASRPQDRQFILSSKKLLLSDSGFYLCAWSEDSYQPQHFGDGTRLSIL.

V and J are TRBV7-2 and TRBJ2-7; D is ambiguous. The CDR3 extends over 15 amino acids. V dropped 5 bases and J dropped 1 base, with 15 bases sitting between them. In germline, CDR1 is SGHTA, CDR2 FQGNSA. CDR3 loop: CASSTTPGPSYEQYF. In nucleotides, the CDR3 is TGTGCCAGCAGCACAACCCCCGGCCCTTCCTACGAGCAGTACTTC.

This rearrangement joins TRBV6-6 to TRBJ1-5; D possibly corresponds to TRBD1 (5 bases). The CDR3 is 13 residues long. Germline V gene data show CDR1 as MNHNY and CDR2 as SVGAGI (reference sequence). The V and J ends lost 6 bases and 4 bases respectively, with 10 bases between them. The CDR3 reads CASRRDGNQPQHF. The DNA of the CDR3 is TGTGCCAGCAGGCGGGACGGAAATCAGCCCCAGCATTTT.